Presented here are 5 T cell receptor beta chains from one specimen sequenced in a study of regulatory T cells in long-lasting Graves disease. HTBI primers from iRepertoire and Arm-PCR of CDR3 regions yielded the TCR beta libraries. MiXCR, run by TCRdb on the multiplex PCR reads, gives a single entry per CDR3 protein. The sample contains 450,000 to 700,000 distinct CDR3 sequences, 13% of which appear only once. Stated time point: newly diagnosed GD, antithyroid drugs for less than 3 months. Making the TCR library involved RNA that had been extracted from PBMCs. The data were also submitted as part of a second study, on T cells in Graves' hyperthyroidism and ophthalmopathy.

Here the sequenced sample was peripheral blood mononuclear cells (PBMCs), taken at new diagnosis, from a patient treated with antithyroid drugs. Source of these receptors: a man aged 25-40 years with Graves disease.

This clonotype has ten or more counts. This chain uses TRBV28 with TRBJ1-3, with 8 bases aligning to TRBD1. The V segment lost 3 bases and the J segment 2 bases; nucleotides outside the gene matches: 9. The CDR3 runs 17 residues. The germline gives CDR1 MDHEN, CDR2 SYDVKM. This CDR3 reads CASSLFGQGDTGNTIYF. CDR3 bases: TGTGCCAGCAGTTTGTTTGGACAGGGAGACACTGGAAACACCATATATTTT.

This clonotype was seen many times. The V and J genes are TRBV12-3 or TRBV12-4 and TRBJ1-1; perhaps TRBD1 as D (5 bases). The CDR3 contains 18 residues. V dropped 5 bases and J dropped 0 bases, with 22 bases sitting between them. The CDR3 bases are TGTGCCAGCAGTCCCCGCTACTGGGGCGGATCAGTGAACACTGAAGCTTTCTTT. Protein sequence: CASSPRYWGGSVNTEAFF.

This CDR3 reads CASSWGRAEQYF. CDR3 DNA sequence: TGTGCCAGCAGTTGGGGTCGGGCCGAGCAGTACTTC. The rearrangement uses TRBV12-3 or TRBV12-4 and TRBJ2-7; D unresolved. CDR3 size: 12 residues. V shed 4 bases and J shed 6 bases, with 10 bases lying between them.

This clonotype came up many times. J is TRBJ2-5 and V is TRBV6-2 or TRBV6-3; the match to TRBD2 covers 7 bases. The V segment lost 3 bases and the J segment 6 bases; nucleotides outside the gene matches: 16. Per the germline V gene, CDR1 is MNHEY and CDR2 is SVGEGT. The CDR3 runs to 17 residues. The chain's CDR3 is CASSYSPHSGTTKTQYF. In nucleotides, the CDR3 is TGTGCCAGCAGTTATTCACCTCATTCCGGGACTACTAAGACCCAGTACTTC.

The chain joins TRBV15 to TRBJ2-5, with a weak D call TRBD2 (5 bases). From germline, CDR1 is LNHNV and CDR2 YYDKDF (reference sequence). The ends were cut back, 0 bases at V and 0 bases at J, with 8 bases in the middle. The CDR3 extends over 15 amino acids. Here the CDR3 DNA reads TGTGCCACCAGCAGAGATAGACTACACCAAGAGACCCAGTACTTC. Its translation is CATSRDRLHQETQYF.